These T cell receptor beta chains were read from a single sample in a study of patients and donors after allogeneic stem cell transplantation. TCRdb processed the RT-PCR reads anew with MiXCR; each CDR3 protein has one entry. The top ten hold about 9.9% of the sample, which has roughly 230,000 distinct CDR3 sequences, 13% to 15% seen once. The sequencing input was blood, either unsorted or a sorted T cell fraction (not recorded which). These receptors were obtained from a human donor who was either an allogeneic HSCT recipient or a stem cell or donor lymphocyte infusion donor (not recorded which). It is not recorded whose cells these are; they may come from a transplant donor. CDR3s include the opening cysteine and the closing phenylalanine or tryptophan. A D gene is named only where the DNA matches it firmly. Only some rows state a clone size, as once, few, many or a class for expanded clones.

>TRBJ2-7|many|TRBD2|TRBV11-2
TGTGCCAGCAGCTTTTCGGCGGGAGGGGGTGAGCAGTACTTC
CASSFSAGGGEQYF
>TRBJ1-5|few|NA|TRBV29-1
TGCAGCGTTAAACCTGGACTTGGGGGACAGCCCCAGCATTTT
CSVKPGLGGQPQHF
>TRBJ1-1|NA|NA|TRBV10-3
TGTGCCATCAGTACACAGGCGATGGGGGCTGAAGCTTTCTTT
CAISTQAMGAEAFF
>TRBJ2-7|few|TRBD2|TRBV5-1
TGCGCCAGCAGTATGGGGCTAGCGGGAGTTATTTACGAGCAGTACTTC
CASSMGLAGVIYEQYF
>TRBJ2-5|few|NA|TRBV5-1
TGCGCCAGCAGCTTGGGGTTTGCGCAAGAGACCCAGTACTTC
CASSLGFAQETQYF
>TRBJ1-6|NA|NA|TRBV20-1
TGCAGTGCGAACACAGGGACGAGCTCCTATAATTCACCCCTCCACTTT
CSANTGTSSYNSPLHF
>TRBJ2-4|few|NA|TRBV23-1
TGCGCCAGCAGTCACTCATCATACATTCAGTACTTC
CASSHSSYIQYF
>TRBJ2-3|many|TRBD2|TRBV20-1
TGCAGTGCTAGCCCTAGCGGGGTCACAGATACGCAGTATTTT
CSASPSGVTDTQYF
>TRBJ1-5|many|NA|TRBV16
TGTGCCAGCAGCCCCTGGACAGCGGATCAGCCCCAGCATTTT
CASSPWTADQPQHF
>TRBJ2-3|few|NA|TRBV12-3/TRBV12-4
TGTGCCAGCAGCTCCGCTCCCGTAGATACGCAGTATTTT
CASSSAPVDTQYF
>TRBJ2-3|NA|NA|TRBV12-3/TRBV12-4
TGTGCCAGCAGTTTGGGGGTCCCAGATACGCAGTATTTT
CASSLGVPDTQYF
>TRBJ1-1|NA|TRBD1|TRBV12-3/TRBV12-4
TGTGCCAGCAGTTTCAGGGGGAGGTGGGCTGAAGCTTTCTTT
CASSFRGRWAEAFF
>TRBJ2-1|NA|TRBD1|TRBV19
TGTGCCAGTAGTCCCCGGACAGGGGATGAGCAGTTCTTC
CASSPRTGDEQFF
>TRBJ1-5|NA|NA|TRBV2
TGTGCCAGCAGTATCGCGGGGGGGAATCAGCCCCAGCATTTT
CASSIAGGNQPQHF
>TRBJ2-3|few|NA|TRBV15
TGTGCCACCAGCACCAAAACTGGGTTTGCAGATACGCAGTATTTT
CATSTKTGFADTQYF
>TRBJ2-2|many|NA|TRBV5-1
TGCGCCAGCAGCGGGGAGGTTCACACCGGGGAGCTGTTTTTT
CASSGEVHTGELFF
>TRBJ2-2|few|TRBD2|TRBV30
TGTGCCTGTTCGACTAGCCGGACCGGGGAGCTGTTTTTT
CACSTSRTGELFF
>TRBJ2-3|once|NA|TRBV24-1
TGTGCCACCGGAATGGGTCCTGGCACAGATACGCAGTATTTT
CATGMGPGTDTQYF
>TRBJ2-7|many|TRBD2|TRBV9
TGTGCCAGCAGCTTAGGGACTAGCGGGATCTACGAGCAGTACTTC
CASSLGTSGIYEQYF
>TRBJ2-5|few|TRBD1|TRBV29-1
TGCAGCGTTTCCGGGACAGGGAGAGAGACCCAGTACTTC
CSVSGTGRETQYF
>TRBJ2-7|few|NA|TRBV29-1
TGCAGCGTTGAAATAGGGGCTGACGAGCAGTACTTC
CSVEIGADEQYF
>TRBJ2-3|many|NA|TRBV7-2
TGTGCCAGCAGCTTAGATGAAGGGGGTACGCAGTATTTT
CASSLDEGGTQYF
>TRBJ1-1|NA|NA|TRBV28
TGTGCCAGCGGCATTATCACTGAAGCTTTCTTT
CASGIITEAFF
>TRBJ2-3|NA|TRBD1|TRBV20-1
TGCAGTGCTAAGGGACAGGGCACAGATACGCAGTATTTT
CSAKGQGTDTQYF
>TRBJ2-1|NA|NA|TRBV20-1
TGCAGTGCTAGAGAGAACCCTCTCGCCGAGCAGTTCTTC
CSARENPLAEQFF
>TRBJ2-7|few|TRBD2|TRBV6-5
TGTGCCAGCAGTTCCGCTAGCGGGGACAGCTCCTACGAGCAGTACTTC
CASSSASGDSSYEQYF
>TRBJ1-5|many|NA|TRBV5-5
TGTGCCAGCAGCTTGGGAACCGGGGACCAGCATTTT
CASSLGTGDQHF
>TRBJ2-1|NA|NA|TRBV5-1
TGCGCCAGCAGCTTAAGCGGGCAAGCCTACAATGAGCAGTTCTTC
CASSLSGQAYNEQFF
>TRBJ1-1|many|NA|TRBV29-1
TGCAGCGTTGATCTCGGTGGCACTGAAGCTTTCTTT
CSVDLGGTEAFF
>TRBJ2-5|many|TRBD2|TRBV20-1
TGCAGTGCTCGTAGCGGGAGCAACCAAGAGACCCAGTACTTC
CSARSGSNQETQYF
>TRBJ1-5|many|TRBD1|TRBV20-1
TGCAGTGCTAGGGGGGGGACAGGGGCAGGGAATCAGCCCCAGCATTTT
CSARGGTGAGNQPQHF
>TRBJ2-1|many|NA|TRBV7-3
TGTGCCAGCAGCTTAGCCATGGGCTACAATGAGCAGTTCTTC
CASSLAMGYNEQFF
>TRBJ2-3|few|TRBD2|TRBV20-1
TGCAGTGCTGTATTTGGGAGGGGAACAGATACGCAGTATTTT
CSAVFGRGTDTQYF
>TRBJ2-5|few|TRBD2|TRBV11-2
TGTGCCAGCAGCTTAGATATTAGCGGGGGCCCCCAAGAGACCCAGTACTTC
CASSLDISGGPQETQYF
>TRBJ2-2|NA|TRBD2|TRBV20-1
TGCAGTGCTCGTCCGGGACTAGTCGGCACCGGGGAGCTGTTTTTT
CSARPGLVGTGELFF
>TRBJ1-6|NA|TRBD1|TRBV11-2
TGTGCCAGCAGTTTACTACAGGGGGCAGGTTCACCCCTCCACTTT
CASSLLQGAGSPLHF
>TRBJ1-4|NA|NA|TRBV12-3/TRBV12-4
TGTGCCAGCAAGGGGGGCCAGGCAACTAATGAAAAACTGTTTTTT
CASKGGQATNEKLFF
>TRBJ1-1|few|NA|TRBV7-6
TGTGCCAGCAGCTTCCTTGCTGGGGAGGGGACTGAAGCTTTCTTT
CASSFLAGEGTEAFF
>TRBJ2-2|few|NA|TRBV7-3
TGTGCCAGCAAGAACCCCGGGACACCAGCGAACACCGGGGAGCTGTTTTTT
CASKNPGTPANTGELFF
>TRBJ2-7|few|NA|TRBV28
TGTGCCAGCAGTTCACTCTTCGGGGGCACGATAGGGTACGAGCAGTACTTC
CASSSLFGGTIGYEQYF